The present T cell receptor (beta chain) was sequenced within a study of blood T cell repertoires in COVID-19. Across the study: Researchers got acute and convalescent COVID-19 samples from the United States, Italy and Spain. Sample material is recorded as cDNA or gDNA derived from T cells, B-cell-depleted T cells, or PBMCs.

The length of the CDR3 is 15 residues. V was shortened by 5 bases and J by 0 bases, with 13 bases between the two germline ends. Germline lookup yields CDR1 SGHVS and CDR2 FQNEAQ. Original data processing: From reference gene primer amplification, estimates of nucleated cell counts were derived. TCRdb keeps only in-frame clones here, not all; method: immunoSEQ multiplex PCR. The V and J calls and clone size were taken over from that table, and D and trimming were inferred from the DNA. The sample has 35,000 to 40,000 clones, roughly 80% seen once. Input material: peripheral blood. The V call is TRBV7-8, the J call TRBJ1-2; TRBD1 might be the D (5 bases). The sequence was collected from a man aged 55 to 69 with COVID-19, enrolled during active disease. CDR3 bases: TGTGCCAGCAGCCCCGGAGGGGTAGCTAACTATGGCTACACCTTC. Protein sequence: CASSPGGVANYGYTF.